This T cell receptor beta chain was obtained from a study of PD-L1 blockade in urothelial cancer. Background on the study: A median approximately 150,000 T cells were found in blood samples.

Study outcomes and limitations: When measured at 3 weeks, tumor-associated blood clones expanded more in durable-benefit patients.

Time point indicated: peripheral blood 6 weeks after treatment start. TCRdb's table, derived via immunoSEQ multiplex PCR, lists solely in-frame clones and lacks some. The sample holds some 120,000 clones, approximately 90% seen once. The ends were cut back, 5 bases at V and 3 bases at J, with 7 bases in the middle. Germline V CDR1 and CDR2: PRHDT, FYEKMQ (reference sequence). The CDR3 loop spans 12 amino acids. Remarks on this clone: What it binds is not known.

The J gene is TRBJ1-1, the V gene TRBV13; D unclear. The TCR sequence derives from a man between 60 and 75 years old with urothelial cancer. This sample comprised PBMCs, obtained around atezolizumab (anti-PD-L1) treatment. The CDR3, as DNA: TGTGCCAGCAGCGACACCTACACTGAAGCTTTCTTT. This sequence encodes CASSDTYTEAFF.